Below, one TCR beta chain is given with its context. An amount of RNA that ranged from about 0.45 to 1 ug was reverse transcribed with random hexamers. Amplification of TCR beta CDR3 was carried out by immunoSEQ multiplex PCR, which covered 54 Vbeta and 13 Jbeta segments. TCRdb re-called the immunoSEQ multiplex PCR reads through MiXCR, storing one row per CDR3 protein. The sample holds 150,000 to 200,000 distinct CDR3 sequences, around 94% seen once. The sample is drawn from a study of CD8 T cells in Susac syndrome. The CDR3 contains 15 residues. The V end was cut by 5 bases, the J end by 3 bases, with 16 bases between. From germline, CDR1 is MNHEY and CDR2 SVGEGT.

The gene calls are TRBV6-2 or TRBV6-3 and TRBJ1-1; weak D call: TRBD1 (6 bases). Sequenced input: CD4+ T cells from PBMCs. The source is a human donor in good health. CDR3 region: CASSSLGQHYTEAFF. The CDR3 DNA sequence: TGTGCCAGCAGTAGCCTGGGACAACATTACACTGAAGCTTTCTTT.